This entry lists 22 T cell receptor beta chains sequenced from one sample in a study of graft-versus-host responses after intestinal transplantation. Using immunoSEQ multiplex PCR, the repertoire was profiled, and TCRdb retains in-frame clones only, with some absent. The sample has over 100,000 clones; approximately 94% are singletons. Antigen specificity for these receptors is unknown. The specimen was unstimulated CD4+ T cells sorted from spleen or lymph node cells, collected before transplant. These receptors all come from a human donor who was the organ donor for an intestinal transplant.

This chain uses TRBV6-4 with TRBJ2-3; a possible D gene is TRBD2 (6 bases). The CDR3 totals 17 residues. V was trimmed by 2 bases and J by 0 bases, leaving 15 bases between them. Germline loops: CDR1 MRHNA, CDR2 SNTAGT. Here the CDR3 reads CASSDPVAEASTDTQYF. DNA for the CDR3: TGTGCCAGCAGTGACCCAGTAGCGGAGGCTAGCACAGATACGCAGTATTTT.

V is TRBV4-2 and J is TRBJ2-7; 10 nucleotides match TRBD2. The CDR3 runs 13 residues. CDR1 LGHNA and CDR2 YNFKEQ come from the germline V gene. Losses at the gene ends were 4 bases for V and 5 bases for J; bases not matched to a gene: 2. This chain's CDR3 is CASSLSGGDEQYF. Here the CDR3 DNA reads TGTGCCAGCAGCCTAAGCGGGGGGGACGAGCAGTACTTC.

The chain has TRBV21-1 and TRBJ1-4. TRBV21-1 is termed a pseudogene. The CDR3 covers 16 residues. The CDR3, as DNA: TGTGCCAGCAGCAAAGCTTCCGGGCCCTGGGATGAAAAACTGTTTTTT. Protein product: CASSKASGPWDEKLFF.

This chain joins TRBV9 and TRBJ2-7; 8 nucleotides align to TRBD2. Looked up from germline, CDR1 is SGDLS and CDR2 is YYNGEE. J lost 5 bases, V lost 3 bases, and 13 bases had no gene match. The CDR3 sequence is 16 residues long. The CDR3 DNA sequence: TGTGCCAGCAGCGGAGGGGCAGCGGGAGCTTGGGACGAGCAGTACTTC. Amino acid sequence: CASSGGAAGAWDEQYF. The whole variable domain, remainder taken from reference TRBV9 and TRBJ2-7, is DSGVTQTPKHLITATGQRVTLRCSPRSGDLSVYWYQQSLDQGLQFLIQYYNGEERAKGNILERFSAQQFPDLHSELNLSSLELGDSALYFCASSGGAAGAWDEQYFGPGTRLTVT.

This clone has a handful of counts. The chain links TRBV5-1 to TRBJ2-7; 10 bases match TRBD2. The V and J ends lost 4 bases and 3 bases, in that order; junction bases with no gene match: 7. This CDR3 has 15 amino acids. Germline V gene lookup returns CDR1 SGHRS and CDR2 YFSETQ. The CDR3 sequence: CASSLRLAGRYEQYF. The DNA for the CDR3 is TGCGCCAGCAGCCTGCGACTAGCGGGCCGCTACGAGCAGTACTTC.

This clone was counted once. The sample carries other DNA sequences with the same CDR3. The V and J genes are TRBV19 and TRBJ1-1; D gene ambiguous. V was cut by 3 bases and J by 0 bases, with 2 bases left in between. CDR1 LNHDA and CDR2 SQIVND come from the germline V gene (reference sequence). The CDR3 loop spans 12 amino acids. The CDR3 loop is CASSMLNTEAFF. The CDR3, as DNA: TGTGCCAGTAGTATGTTGAACACTGAAGCTTTCTTT.

The V call is TRBV11-2, the J call TRBJ1-3; D not certain. The germline gives CDR1 SGHAT, CDR2 FQNNGV. The CDR3 consists of 14 residues. V was trimmed by 2 bases and J by 4 bases, leaving 9 bases between them. Here the CDR3 DNA reads TGTGCCAGCAGCTTAAGTAGCGGGGGAAACACCATATATTTT. Translating gives CASSLSSGGNTIYF.

V gene TRBV6-5 combines with J gene TRBJ1-5; TRBD1 might be the D (6 bases). The V end was cut by 6 bases, the J end by 3 bases, with 9 bases between. The germline gives CDR1 MNHEY, CDR2 SVGAGI. The CDR3 has 13 residues. The CDR3 sequence: CASSRDNNQPQHF. For the CDR3, the DNA is TGTGCCAGCAGCCGGGACAACAATCAGCCCCAGCATTTT.

The V gene is TRBV5-1, the J gene TRBJ2-7; D is unresolved. Trimming removed 0 bases at V and 0 bases at J, with 10 bases between. CDR3 size: 15 residues. Germline values: CDR1 SGHRS, CDR2 YFSETQ. The CDR3 loop is CASSLAPASSYEQYF. The CDR3 region has the DNA TGCGCCAGCAGCTTGGCCCCTGCAAGCTCCTACGAGCAGTACTTC.

J is TRBJ2-7 and V is TRBV30, with unresolved D. The V end lost 3 bases, the J end lost 0 bases, and 3 bases lay between the germline ends. Germline V gives CDR1 GTSNPN, CDR2 SVGIG (reference sequence). This CDR3 contains 11 residues. CDR3: CAWRNSYEQYF. The CDR3 region has the DNA TGTGCCTGGAGGAACTCCTACGAGCAGTACTTC. Full variable domain (rest looked up from reference TRBV30 and TRBJ2-7): SQTIHQWPATLVQPVGSPLSLECTVEGTSNPNLYWYRQAAGRGLQLLFYSVGIGQISSEVPQNLSASRPQDRQFILSSKKLLLSDSGFYLCAWRNSYEQYFGPGTRLTVT.

The rearrangement joins TRBV6-1 to TRBJ1-5; D unclear. CDR1 and CDR2 from the germline V gene are MNHNS and SASEGT. The CDR3 sequence is 14 residues long. V lost 6 bases and J lost 3, with 12 bases in between. CDR3 sequence reads: CASSRAGLNQPQHF. The CDR3 DNA reads as TGTGCCAGCAGCCGGGCCGGACTCAATCAGCCCCAGCATTTT.

J is TRBJ2-7 and V is TRBV10-3, with a weak D call TRBD1 (6 bases). Looked up from germline, CDR1 is ENHRY and CDR2 is SYGVKD. This CDR3 has 14 residues. Trimming cost V 6 bases and J 2 bases, with 14 bases left between them. CDR3 region: CAISAADRAYEQYF. CDR3 sequence (DNA): TGTGCCATCAGCGCGGCGGACAGAGCCTACGAGCAGTACTTC.

This rearrangement joins TRBV2 to TRBJ1-5, with D unclear. V was cut by 7 bases and J by 1 base, with 14 bases left in between. The CDR3 runs to 15 residues. Germline V lookup: CDR1 SNHLY, CDR2 FYNNEI. CDR3: CASNEAELSNQPQHF. The CDR3, as DNA: TGTGCCAGCAACGAAGCCGAATTAAGCAATCAGCCCCAGCATTTT.

This chain joins TRBV4-2 and TRBJ2-1, with 11 bases that match TRBD2. This CDR3 comprises 18 residues. The V segment lost 0 bases and the J segment 6 bases; nucleotides outside the gene matches: 10. The germline gives CDR1 LGHNA, CDR2 YNFKEQ. This chain's CDR3 is CASSQEGSGRGTRNEQFF. The CDR3 bases are TGTGCCAGCAGCCAAGAGGGTAGCGGGAGGGGGACCCGCAATGAGCAGTTCTTC.

This sequence joins TRBV29-1 and TRBJ2-5; D is uncertain. The CDR3 totals 11 residues. V gave up 3 bases and J gave up 5 bases, with 7 bases separating them. Germline V gene data show CDR1 as SQVTM and CDR2 as ANQGSEA. The CDR3: CSVDHSETQYF. The CDR3 DNA reads as TGCAGCGTTGACCACTCCGAGACCCAGTACTTC.

This clone turned up a few times. The chain joins TRBV2 to TRBJ2-1; a possible D gene is TRBD2 (6 bases). With 6 bases removed from V and 1 base from J, the gap between germline ends came to 10 bases. This CDR3 contains 14 residues. The V gene's germline CDR1 is SNHLY and CDR2 FYNNEI. The CDR3 DNA reads as TGTGCCAGCAGCGAGACTAGTTCCTACAATGAGCAGTTCTTC. Protein: CASSETSSYNEQFF.

The chain couples TRBV5-4 to TRBJ1-2, with 9 positions matching TRBD1. CDR1 and CDR2 from the germline V gene are SGHNT and YYREEE (reference sequence). The CDR3 extends over 12 amino acids. Germline trimming cut 4 bases from V and 8 bases from J; bases unmatched to any gene: 3. CDR3 residues: CASSPGTGGYTF. The DNA of the CDR3 is TGTGCCAGCAGCCCCGGGACAGGGGGCTACACCTTC. Full variable domain (rest looked up from reference TRBV5-4 and TRBJ1-2): ETGVTQSPTHLIKTRGQQVTLRCSSQSGHNTVSWYQQALGQGPQFIFQYYREEENGRGNFPPRFSGLQFPNYSSELNVNALELDDSALYLCASSPGTGGYTFGSGTRLTVV.

This clone was found once. The rearrangement joins TRBV10-2 to TRBJ2-1; 11 nucleotides match TRBD2. The V segment lost 6 bases and the J segment 8 bases; nucleotides outside the gene matches: 9. Germline CDR1 WSHSY, CDR2 SAAADI. CDR3 length equals 15 residues. Here the CDR3 DNA reads TGCGCCAGCAGGGATTTAGCGGGAGGGCCCTATGAGCAGTTCTTC. Encoded protein: CASRDLAGGPYEQFF.

The rearrangement links TRBV19 to TRBJ1-1; TRBD1 matches at 8 bases. The CDR3 totals 14 residues. Germline V gene sequence: CDR1 LNHDA, CDR2 SQIVND (reference sequence). V shed 4 bases and J 1 base; nucleotides not matched to a gene: 2. In DNA form, the CDR3 reads TGTGCCAGTAGTACGACAGGGGCGAACACTGAAGCTTTCTTT. It yields the protein CASSTTGANTEAFF.

The rearrangement links TRBV11-2 to TRBJ2-7; 9 bases are a match to TRBD2. CDR1 and CDR2 (germline): SGHAT, FQNNGV. Trimming at V came to 7 bases and at J to 4 bases, leaving 8 bases not matched to a gene. The CDR3 contains 14 residues. The CDR3 is CASTRGLAGYEQYF. As DNA, the CDR3 is TGTGCCAGCACCCGAGGCCTAGCGGGATACGAGCAGTACTTC.

The V call is TRBV18, the J call TRBJ1-1; the match to TRBD1 covers 8 bases. V lost 0 bases to trimming and J lost 4 bases; unmatched junction nucleotides: 10. The length of the CDR3 is 17 residues. The V gene's germline CDR1 is KGHSH and CDR2 LQKENI. As DNA, the CDR3 is TGTGCCAGCTCACCACCGTTGACAGGGGCTGCGGTCACTGAAGCTTTCTTT. The encoded protein is CASSPPLTGAAVTEAFF.

V is TRBV29-1 and J is TRBJ1-1, with D hard to call. Trimming removed 1 base at V and 0 bases at J, with 3 bases between. This CDR3 is 12 amino acids long. Germline values: CDR1 SQVTM, CDR2 ANQGSEA. The CDR3 DNA follows: TGCAGCGTTGAAGGTGTGAACACTGAAGCTTTCTTT. Translating it yields CSVEGVNTEAFF.